The rows below give T cell receptor beta chains drawn from one sample of a study of regulatory T cells in long-lasting Graves disease. One entry per CDR3 protein, called by TCRdb with MiXCR from the multiplex PCR reads. The table lists 400,000 to 650,000 distinct CDR3 sequences, around 15% of them singletons. These records were also assigned to another study, of T cells in Graves' hyperthyroidism and ophthalmopathy.

The sample consisted of peripheral blood mononuclear cells (PBMCs), taken at new diagnosis, from a patient treated with antithyroid drugs. The receptors were gathered from a woman aged 40-60 years with Graves disease. CDR3s include the opening cysteine and the closing phenylalanine or tryptophan. A D gene is named only where the DNA matches it firmly. For some rows the clone size is stated as once, few or many, or as a class when expanded; others skip it.

TRBV19,.,TRBJ1-6,.,CASGSPLHF,TGTGCCAGTGGGTCACCCCTCCACTTT
TRBV28,TRBD1,TRBJ2-7,many,CASSQYRGGKYF,TGTGCCAGCAGTCAATACAGGGGTGGCAAGTACTTC
TRBV30,.,TRBJ1-1,many,CAWRQPNTEAFF,TGTGCCTGGAGGCAGCCGAACACTGAAGCTTTCTTT
TRBV20-1,.,TRBJ2-5,few,CSALRGSSVTQYF,TGCAGTGCTTTAAGGGGCTCCAGTGTGACCCAGTACTTC
TRBV20-1,TRBD2,TRBJ2-3,.,CSARGLAGGPVTDTQYF,TGCAGTGCTCGAGGACTAGCGGGGGGGCCGGTCACAGATACGCAGTATTTT
TRBV12-3/TRBV12-4,.,TRBJ2-1,many,CASSFQGDEQFF,TGTGCCAGCAGTTTCCAAGGGGATGAGCAGTTCTTC
TRBV5-1,.,TRBJ1-6,many,CASSRWRVDNSPLHF,TGCGCCAGCAGTCGATGGAGGGTAGATAATTCACCCCTCCACTTT
TRBV28,TRBD1,TRBJ2-1,many,CASMDRVWEDEQFF,TGTGCCAGCATGGACAGGGTTTGGGAGGATGAGCAGTTCTTC
TRBV3-1,TRBD1,TRBJ2-2,.,CASSQQGTAGELFF,TGTGCCAGCAGCCAGCAAGGGACAGCCGGGGAGCTGTTTTTT
TRBV7-2,.,TRBJ2-7,many,CASSFSRGEQYF,TGTGCCAGCAGCTTCTCCCGGGGCGAGCAGTACTTC
TRBV11-2,.,TRBJ1-1,many,CASRELGTEAFF,TGTGCCAGCAGAGAGCTAGGAACTGAAGCTTTCTTT
TRBV28,.,TRBJ2-2,many,CASLLGNTGELFF,TGTGCCAGCCTTCTAGGGAACACCGGGGAGCTGTTTTTT
TRBV7-3,.,TRBJ2-5,many,CASSLTSRETQYF,TGTGCCAGCAGCCTGACTAGTCGGGAGACCCAGTACTTC
TRBV6-5,.,TRBJ2-3,few,CASSSDFSTDTQYF,TGTGCCAGCAGTTCAGACTTTAGCACAGATACGCAGTATTTT
TRBV6-1,.,TRBJ2-2,.,CATQSPGASGELFF,TGTGCCACCCAAAGCCCGGGGGCATCCGGGGAGCTGTTTTTT
TRBV5-1,TRBD1,TRBJ1-1,few,CASSSTNRGGTEAFF,TGCGCCAGCAGCTCAACTAACAGGGGCGGCACTGAAGCTTTCTTT
TRBV2,.,TRBJ2-5,many,CASSEAPPETQYF,TGTGCCAGCAGTGAAGCCCCCCCAGAGACCCAGTACTTC
TRBV7-8,.,TRBJ2-1,many,CASSLAGANEQFF,TGTGCCAGCAGCTTAGCGGGGGCCAATGAGCAGTTCTTC
TRBV11-2,.,TRBJ2-7,many,CASSFPVWGRYEQYF,TGTGCCAGCAGCTTTCCCGTGTGGGGGAGGTACGAGCAGTACTTC
TRBV3-1,TRBD2,TRBJ2-7,many,CASGRGGYEQYF,TGTGCCAGCGGGCGCGGGGGCTACGAGCAGTACTTC
TRBV5-1,.,TRBJ1-6,.,CASSPQGTYSPLHF,TGCGCCAGCAGTCCACAGGGAACCTATTCACCCCTCCACTTT
TRBV5-6,TRBD1,TRBJ2-1,few,CASSTDRNNEQFF,TGTGCCAGCAGTACGGACAGGAACAATGAGCAGTTCTTC
TRBV2,TRBD1,TRBJ2-1,many,CAISDRSSYNEQFF,TGTGCCATCTCGGACAGGAGCTCCTACAATGAGCAGTTCTTC
TRBV13,TRBD2,TRBJ2-2,.,CASSLPSGGVPGELFF,TGTGCCAGCAGCTTACCTAGCGGGGGGGTCCCCGGGGAGCTGTTTTTT
TRBV6-1,.,TRBJ2-5,many,CASSTPERTWETQYF,TGTGCCAGCAGCACCCCGGAGAGGACGTGGGAGACCCAGTACTTC
TRBV4-1,.,TRBJ2-3,.,CASSQGAGGYTDTQYF,TGTGCCAGCAGCCAGGGGGCGGGGGGATACACAGATACGCAGTATTTT
TRBV29-1,.,TRBJ2-7,.,CSVVSGNEQYF,TGCAGCGTTGTATCGGGCAACGAGCAGTACTTC
TRBV19,.,TRBJ1-3,.,CASKPGHQAGGNTIYF,TGTGCCAGCAAGCCGGGACACCAAGCTGGGGGAAACACCATATATTTT
TRBV15,.,TRBJ1-2,many,CATSRMVGGTGYTF,TGTGCCACCAGCAGAATGGTGGGGGGTACTGGCTACACCTTC
TRBV30,.,TRBJ1-1,.,CAWLRVNTEAFF,TGTGCCTGGCTCAGAGTGAACACTGAAGCTTTCTTT
TRBV12-3/TRBV12-4,.,TRBJ2-7,many,CASSRDSVLSEQYF,TGTGCCAGCAGTCGGGACTCCGTACTCTCCGAGCAGTACTTC
TRBV27,TRBD1,TRBJ1-2,many,CASSLRQGITLYGYTF,TGTGCCAGCAGTCTTAGACAGGGCATCACCCTCTATGGCTACACCTTC
TRBV9,TRBD1,TRBJ1-2,few,CASSVDGQGTYWGYTF,TGTGCCAGCAGCGTGGATGGACAGGGGACCTACTGGGGCTACACCTTC
TRBV7-2,TRBD1,TRBJ1-1,many,CASSLAMGQGGTEAFF,TGTGCCAGCAGCTTAGCTATGGGACAGGGTGGCACTGAAGCTTTCTTT
TRBV11-2,.,TRBJ1-4,many,CASSLDGQRVGKLFF,TGTGCCAGCAGCTTAGATGGACAGAGGGTTGGAAAACTGTTTTTT
TRBV2,TRBD2,TRBJ2-5,few,CASAPEVSGVWETQYF,TGTGCCAGTGCCCCGGAGGTTAGCGGGGTTTGGGAGACCCAGTACTTC
TRBV6-1,.,TRBJ1-6,few,CASSVGPGSPLHF,TGTGCCAGCAGTGTTGGTCCCGGTTCACCCCTCCACTTT
TRBV6-1,.,TRBJ1-6,few,CASSEWAVNSPLHF,TGTGCCAGCAGTGAATGGGCCGTAAATTCACCCCTCCACTTT
TRBV12-5,.,TRBJ1-5,.,CASGFLVGQGDNQPQHF,TGTGCTAGTGGTTTTTTGGTAGGGCAGGGCGACAATCAGCCCCAGCATTTT
TRBV5-1,.,TRBJ2-5,.,CASSGPGNKETQYF,TGCGCCAGCAGTGGCCCCGGCAATAAAGAGACCCAGTACTTC
TRBV3-1,.,TRBJ2-2,.,CASSQVSSGELFF,TGTGCCAGCAGCCAAGTGTCGTCCGGGGAGCTGTTTTTT
TRBV5-8,.,TRBJ2-3,.,CASSSNRGGDTQYF,TGTGCCAGCAGCTCAAACAGGGGGGGAGATACGCAGTATTTT
TRBV30,.,TRBJ1-1,many,CAWGTVNTEAFF,TGTGCCTGGGGGACGGTGAACACTGAAGCTTTCTTT
TRBV6-5,.,TRBJ2-2,many,CASSSARPIATFPGTGELFF,TGTGCCAGCAGTTCCGCCCGCCCAATAGCGACCTTTCCGGGCACCGGGGAGCTGTTTTTT
TRBV7-3,.,TRBJ2-3,many,CASSLIGKTDTQYF,TGTGCCAGCAGCTTAATCGGTAAAACAGATACGCAGTATTTT
TRBV4-1,.,TRBJ2-2,few,CASSQDRGGKRTGELFF,TGCGCCAGCAGCCAAGATCGCGGAGGGAAAAGGACCGGGGAGCTGTTTTTT
TRBV10-3,.,TRBJ2-7,few,CAISVSSYEQYF,TGTGCCATCAGTGTGAGCTCCTACGAGCAGTACTTC
TRBV27,.,TRBJ1-6,many,CASSQTEGSPLHF,TGTGCCAGCAGTCAAACGGAGGGCTCACCCCTCCACTTT
TRBV12-3/TRBV12-4,.,TRBJ1-4,many,CASSLGLEKLFF,TGTGCCAGCAGTTTAGGTCTCGAAAAACTGTTTTTT
TRBV4-1,.,TRBJ1-1,once,CASSQINSNTEAFF,TGCGCCAGCAGCCAGATTAATTCGAACACTGAAGCTTTCTTT
TRBV18,TRBD1,TRBJ1-1,many,CASSGTGYEAFF,TGTGCCAGCTCAGGGACAGGGTATGAAGCTTTCTTT
TRBV9,TRBD1,TRBJ1-2,many,CASQGDDGYTF,TGTGCCAGCCAGGGGGACGATGGCTACACCTTC
TRBV6-1,.,TRBJ1-5,many,CASSKAGGNPKGNQPQHF,TGTGCCAGCAGTAAGGCCGGGGGTAACCCAAAGGGCAATCAGCCCCAGCATTTT
TRBV20-1,.,TRBJ1-1,.,CSAREGGPATEAFF,TGCAGTGCTAGGGAGGGTGGGCCGGCTACTGAAGCTTTCTTT
TRBV9,.,TRBJ2-7,.,CASSVTGTPSAEQYF,TGTGCCAGCAGCGTTACCGGGACACCCTCTGCCGAGCAGTACTTC
TRBV6-1,TRBD2,TRBJ2-3,many,CASRLTLAGGPWDTQYF,TGTGCCAGCAGGCTAACTTTAGCGGGGGGGCCGTGGGATACGCAGTATTTT
TRBV11-1,TRBD2,TRBJ2-1,.,CASSPPGQTGISGGTPYNEQFF,TGTGCCAGCAGCCCCCCCGGACAGACAGGGATTAGCGGGGGGACCCCCTACAATGAGCAGTTCTTC
TRBV3-1,TRBD2,TRBJ2-7,.,CASSTTSGRYEQYF,TGTGCCAGCAGCACCACTAGCGGGCGCTACGAGCAGTACTTC